This TCR beta chain was observed in a study of blood T cell repertoires in COVID-19. Study summary: Specimens from acute and convalescent COVID-19 originated in the United States, Italy and Spain.

The CDR3 totals 16 residues. Looked up from germline, CDR1 is MDHEN and CDR2 is SYDVKM. V was clipped by 4 bases and J by 0 bases; unmatched bases: 6. Assay: immunoSEQ multiplex PCR; the TCRdb copy retains only in-frame clones and omits some. Among roughly 180,000 clones listed, around 86% were seen once. Material for sequencing was peripheral blood. This chain joins TRBV28 and TRBJ1-1; TRBD1 aligns across 9 bases. This receptor was obtained from a man aged 18 to 29 with acute or convalescent COVID-19. CDR3: CASSSPGQGLNTEAFF. DNA of the CDR3: TGTGCCAGCAGTTCCCCCGGACAGGGGCTGAACACTGAAGCTTTCTTT. The variable domain in full, with the rest retrieved from reference TRBV28 and TRBJ1-1, is DVKVTQSSRYLVKRTGEKVFLECVQDMDHENMFWYRQDPGLGLRLIYFSYDVKMKEKGDIPEGYSVSREKKERFSLILESASTNQTSMYLCASSSPGQGLNTEAFFGQGTRLTVV.